This TCR beta chain was retrieved from a study of cytomegalovirus exposure and HLA in healthy donors. Study-level information: An early data release held around 80 million unique TCRs from HLA-typed donors.

Vbeta (60) and Jbeta (13) primers were used in the PCR. Sequencing was performed with immunoSEQ multiplex PCR; in TCRdb, only in-frame clones are kept and a portion is missing. The sample has more than 80,000 clones, 70% to 75% seen once. After removal of 0 bases from V and 2 bases from J, the junction contained 2 bases not matched to a gene. Germline V gene lookup returns CDR1 KGHSH and CDR2 LQKENI. This CDR3 comprises 15 residues. Specimen: PBMCs. The chain carries TRBV18 and TRBJ2-5, with 8 bases aligning to TRBD2. The origin of this receptor is a man in his 60s in good health and CMV-seronegative. The CDR3 nucleotides are TGTGCCAGCTCACCACCACGGGGGGGACAAGAGACCCAGTACTTC. Translation: CASSPPRGGQETQYF.